These 22 T cell receptor beta chains share one sample of origin, sequenced in a study of T-cell reconstitution after alpha-beta-depleted transplantation in children. During its preparation, the TCRbeta library received unique molecular identifiers. MiXCR was run by TCRdb on the PCR reads, yielding one entry per CDR3 protein. This table has 700,000 to 950,000 distinct CDR3 sequences, around 17% appearing once. Sequencing was performed on PBMCs, mostly from graft donor cells, taken 360 days after TCRalphabeta/CD19-depleted stem cell transplant. The receptors were sampled from a male patient aged 10-17 years who had a stem cell transplant for acute lymphoblastic leukemia, so the T cells may come from the graft donor.

This rearrangement joins TRBV7-9 to TRBJ2-7, with TRBD2 matching 8 bases. Germline V gene lookup returns CDR1 SEHNR and CDR2 FQNEAQ (reference sequence). CDR3 length: 17 residues. With 2 bases clipped from V and 0 bases from J, the junction kept 9 bases outside the gene matches. CDR3 protein: CASSLYPTAGASYEQYF. In nucleotides, the CDR3 is TGTGCCAGCAGCTTATACCCGACAGCGGGAGCCTCCTACGAGCAGTACTTC.

CDR3 nucleotide sequence: TGCGCCAGCAGCCAAGGCGGGAGTAATTTCGATGAGCAGTTCTTC. The encoded protein is CASSQGGSNFDEQFF. The V gene is TRBV4-1, the J gene TRBJ2-1; 7 bases are shared with TRBD2. Germline CDR1 is MGHRA and CDR2 is YSYEKL. V was clipped by 1 base and J by 8 bases; unmatched bases: 8. The CDR3 has 15 amino acids.

There are a few counts of this clonotype. This chain links TRBV11-2 with TRBJ2-1; a possible D gene is TRBD2 (7 bases). Germline V gene sequence: CDR1 SGHAT, CDR2 FQNNGV. This CDR3 contains 13 residues. V lost 6 bases, J lost 9 bases, and 15 bases lay in between. The CDR3 nucleotides read TGTGCCAGCAGAAGGCTAGCGGACAGTGAGCAGTTCTTC. Its translation is CASRRLADSEQFF.

The chain employs TRBV11-3 and TRBJ2-5; D not certain. This CDR3 comprises 15 residues. V was clipped by 0 bases and J by 1 base, with 9 bases between them. The germline V gene encodes CDR1 SGHNT and CDR2 YENEEA. CDR3 nucleotides: TGTGCCAGCAGCTTAGACAGCCGTTTCCAAGAGACCCAGTACTTC. Amino acid sequence: CASSLDSRFQETQYF. The full variable domain, its missing parts supplied by reference TRBV11-3 and TRBJ2-5, is EAGVVQSPRYKIIEKKQPVAFWCNPISGHNTLYWYLQNLGQGPELLIRYENEEAVDDSQLPKDRFSAERLKGVDSTLKIQPAELGDSAVYLCASSLDSRFQETQYFGPGTRLLVL.

This chain links TRBV3-1 with TRBJ1-5; maybe TRBD1 (5 bases). The CDR3 loop spans 14 amino acids. The ends were cut back, 4 bases at V and 7 bases at J, with 14 bases in the middle. CDR1 and CDR2 from the germline V gene are LGHDT and YNNKEL (reference sequence). The CDR3 protein is CASSRGAGRQPQHF. The CDR3, as DNA: TGTGCCAGCAGCCGAGGGGCTGGGCGACAGCCCCAGCATTTT.

This clonotype appeared many times. The genes are TRBV5-1 and TRBJ2-1; D possibly corresponds to TRBD2 (6 bases). CDR1 is SGHRS and CDR2 is YFSETQ in the germline V gene. The CDR3 has 16 amino acids. V lost 1 base to trimming and J lost 11 bases, with 22 bases between them. The DNA for the CDR3 is TGCGCCAGCAGCTTGATAGGGACTGCCCGGAGGTCGAAGCAGTTCTTC. Its protein is CASSLIGTARRSKQFF. Complete variable domain (other parts from reference TRBV5-1 and TRBJ2-1): KAGVTQTPRYLIKTRGQQVTLSCSPISGHRSVSWYQQTPGQGLQFLFEYFSETQRNKGNFPGRFSGRQFSNSRSEMNVSTLELGDSALYLCASSLIGTARRSKQFFGPGTRLTVL.

The chain links TRBV7-3 to TRBJ2-3; D is perhaps TRBD2 (6 bases). The germline CDR1 and CDR2 sequences are SGHTA and FQGTGA. CDR3 length: 14 amino acids. V gave up 5 bases and J gave up 5 bases, with 14 bases separating them. The CDR3 nucleotides are TGTGCCAGCAGCAGACTAGTGGGAGTAGATACGCAGTATTTT. This encodes CASSRLVGVDTQYF.

This clonotype was detected only a few times. This chain links TRBV2 with TRBJ2-1, with 8 positions matching TRBD2. After removal of 7 bases from V and 4 bases from J, the junction contained 6 bases not matched to a gene. Germline V gene sequence: CDR1 SNHLY, CDR2 FYNNEI. This CDR3 is 14 amino acids long. The CDR3 region has the DNA TGTGCCAGCATCCCCGGGACTAGATACAATGAGCAGTTCTTC. This encodes CASIPGTRYNEQFF.

This clonotype was detected only a few times. The V call is TRBV7-9, the J call TRBJ2-1, with D unclear. V was shortened by 2 bases and J by 5 bases, with 19 bases between the two germline ends. The CDR3 covers 17 residues. CDR1 is SEHNR, CDR2 FQNEAQ, per germline (reference sequence). This CDR3 is CASSLRSRAAFNNEQFF. The DNA of the CDR3 is TGTGCCAGCAGCTTAAGGTCCAGAGCTGCCTTTAACAATGAGCAGTTCTTC.

V is TRBV7-6 and J is TRBJ1-6, with D possibly matching TRBD1 (6 bases). Germline loops: CDR1 SGHVS, CDR2 FNYEAQ. V lost 5 bases, J lost 10 bases, and 15 bases lay in between. The CDR3 totals 14 residues. The CDR3 reads CASSADTGQSPLHF. For the CDR3, the DNA is TGTGCCAGCAGCGCGGACACAGGGCAATCACCCCTCCACTTT. Full variable domain (remainder filled in from reference TRBV7-6 and TRBJ1-6): GAGVSQSPRYKVTKRGQDVALRCDPISGHVSLYWYRQALGQGPEFLTYFNYEAQQDKSGLPNDRFSAERPEGSISTLTIQRTEQRDSAMYRCASSADTGQSPLHFGNGTRLTVT.

This clonotype came up a few times. V usage is TRBV7-6 and J usage is TRBJ2-7, with TRBD2 matching over 8 bases. The CDR3 consists of 15 residues. In germline, CDR1 is SGHVS, CDR2 FNYEAQ. The V and J ends lost 1 base and 4 bases, in that order; junction bases with no gene match: 6. In nucleotides, the CDR3 is TGTGCCAGCAGCTTAGTTTTCGGGGGGGCTTACGAGCAGTACTTC. It translates to CASSLVFGGAYEQYF.

This clonotype was observed a few times. The chain carries TRBV20-1 and TRBJ1-4, with D maybe TRBD1 (5 bases). Germline assignment: CDR1 DFQATT and CDR2 SNEGSKA (reference sequence). The CDR3 covers 15 residues. V was clipped by 6 bases and J by 2 bases, with 16 bases between them. CDR3 sequence reads: CSASDNAVTNEKLFF. The CDR3 DNA is TGCAGTGCGTCGGACAACGCGGTTACTAATGAAAAACTGTTTTTT.

This clonotype was counted at least ten times. The rearrangement joins TRBV7-8 to TRBJ2-1; D may be TRBD2 (6 bases). The germline V gene has CDR1 SGHVS and CDR2 FQNEAQ. The CDR3 loop spans 15 amino acids. V lost 3 bases, J lost 5 bases, and 14 bases lay in between. CDR3 coding DNA: TGTGCCAGCAGCTTGTTAGGCGGAGGGGACAATGAGCAGTTCTTC. It codes for CASSLLGGGDNEQFF. Filled out from reference TRBV7-8 and TRBJ2-1, the complete variable domain reads GAGVSQSPRYKVAKRGQDVALRCDPISGHVSLFWYQQALGQGPEFLTYFQNEAQLDKSGLPSDRFFAERPEGSVSTLKIQRTQQEDSAVYLCASSLLGGGDNEQFFGPGTRLTVL.

The chain is built from TRBV20-1 and TRBJ2-7; D unclear. V shed 2 bases and J shed 0 bases, with 14 bases lying between them. Germline V CDR1 and CDR2: DFQATT, SNEGSKA (reference sequence). CDR3 size: 15 residues. This CDR3 reads CSARKKGLSSYEQYF. CDR3 bases: TGCAGTGCTAGAAAGAAGGGTCTGAGCTCCTACGAGCAGTACTTC.

A few counts support this clonotype. The rearrangement links TRBV7-8 to TRBJ2-1; possible D gene TRBD1, 6 bases. V was pared by 6 bases and J by 0 bases, with 15 bases between. Germline CDR1 SGHVS, CDR2 FQNEAQ. This CDR3 is built from 16 residues. The CDR3 DNA follows: TGTGCCAGCAGACCTCCCACAGGGAGCTCCTACAATGAGCAGTTCTTC. Translated: CASRPPTGSSYNEQFF.

This clonotype was seen many times. The chain joins TRBV29-1 to TRBJ2-3; tentative D call: TRBD1 (6 bases). The CDR3 has 17 residues. CDR1 is SQVTM and CDR2 is ANQGSEA in the germline V gene. With 2 bases removed from V and 0 bases from J, the gap between germline ends came to 18 bases. The CDR3 reads CSVESRDIYTSTDTQYF. DNA for the CDR3: TGCAGCGTTGAATCCAGGGACATATACACTAGCACAGATACGCAGTATTTT.

V and J are TRBV29-1 and TRBJ1-1, with D uncertain. With 6 bases removed from V and 0 bases from J, the gap between germline ends came to 17 bases. CDR3 length equals 15 residues. CDR1 and CDR2 from the germline V gene are SQVTM and ANQGSEA. Here the CDR3 DNA reads TGCAGCGTCCGGACGGAGAGGAGTCTGAACACTGAAGCTTTCTTT. The encoded protein is CSVRTERSLNTEAFF. Full variable domain (outside the CDR3, taken from reference TRBV29-1 and TRBJ1-1): SAVISQKPSRDICQRGTSLTIQCQVDSQVTMMFWYRQQPGQSLTLIATANQGSEATYESGFVIDKFPISRPNLTFSTLTVSNMSPEDSSIYLCSVRTERSLNTEAFFGQGTRLTVV.

V is TRBV20-1 and J is TRBJ1-5, with 7 bases identical to TRBD1. In germline, CDR1 is DFQATT, CDR2 SNEGSKA (reference sequence). The CDR3 runs to 19 residues. Germline trimming cut 1 base from V and 0 bases from J; bases unmatched to any gene: 15. CDR3 coding DNA: TGCAGTGCTAGAGTTCGATCACCGCCCTACAGGGGTAGCAATCAGCCCCAGCATTTT. Amino acids: CSARVRSPPYRGSNQPQHF.

CDR3 region: CASRDSAGSTGELFF. CDR3 coding DNA: TGTGCCAGTAGGGATTCAGCGGGGAGTACCGGGGAGCTGTTTTTT. The chain links TRBV12-3 or TRBV12-4 to TRBJ2-2; TRBD2 aligns across 7 bases. J lost 5 bases, V lost 9 bases, and 12 bases had no gene match. The length of the CDR3 is 15 residues.

The chain recombines TRBV7-6 with TRBJ2-7; D might be TRBD2 (5 bases). Per germline, CDR1 SGHVS and CDR2 FNYEAQ. The length of the CDR3 is 12 residues. V lost 1 base to trimming and J lost 8 bases, with 9 bases between them. CDR3: CASSLVPGKQYF. The CDR3 coding sequence is TGTGCCAGCAGCTTAGTACCGGGGAAGCAGTACTTC.

J is TRBJ2-3 and V is TRBV7-8; possibly TRBD1 for D (6 bases). The V and J ends lost 5 bases and 4 bases respectively, with 16 bases between them. The V gene's germline CDR1 is SGHVS and CDR2 FQNEAQ. The CDR3 consists of 15 residues. The CDR3 loop is CASSGSRWGPDTQYF. The CDR3 DNA is TGTGCCAGCAGCGGGAGCCGGTGGGGGCCAGATACGCAGTATTTT.

The rearrangement joins TRBV4-1 to TRBJ2-3; 9 nucleotides match TRBD2. CDR1 and CDR2 (germline): MGHRA, YSYEKL. The CDR3 has 15 amino acids. V dropped 0 bases and J dropped 6; count of bases not matched to a gene: 4. The CDR3 nucleotides are TGCGCCAGCAGCCAAGAGGGGACTAGCCGGGATACGCAGTATTTT. Translated: CASSQEGTSRDTQYF.